This T cell receptor (beta chain) was observed in a study of CD4+ T cells in melanoma. Study observations and caveats: Reportedly, melanoma neoantigen-specific CD4+ T cells showed varied differentiation states. A reported correlation linked neoantigen-specific CD4+ T cells to CD8+, macrophage and B cell function.

V lost 8 bases to trimming and J lost 1 base, with 13 bases between them. The CDR3 runs 14 residues. Germline V gives CDR1 MNHNS, CDR2 SASEGT. Method: immunoSEQ multiplex PCR; TCRdb's copy keeps in-frame clones and lacks some. The sample lists around 130,000 clones, 80% to 95% occurring once. As to this clone: No antigen is known for it.

V and J are TRBV6-1 and TRBJ2-3, with a possible D match to TRBD2 (6 bases). The clonotype originates from a human donor with melanoma. CDR3 sequence: CASAGKRGTDTQYF. The DNA of the CDR3 is TGTGCCAGCGCGGGGAAAAGGGGCACAGATACGCAGTATTTT.